The 24 T cell receptor beta chains in this list originate from one sample, sequenced in a study of blood T cells in healthy people across ages. Sample-barcoded 5' priming and a J-beta primer mix drove a second PCR of about 6 to 12 cycles. MiXCR was run by TCRdb on the 5' RACE reads, yielding one entry per CDR3 protein. The sample carries over 550,000 distinct CDR3 sequences, approximately 30% recorded once. Sequencing was carried out using blood. These TCRs come from a woman of 80 years or more in good health.

Here the CDR3 DNA reads TGTGCCAGCAGTGGCCGGGACAGGTTTTTGAACACTGAAGCTTTCTTT. This gives the protein CASSGRDRFLNTEAFF. The rearrangement uses TRBV12-3 or TRBV12-4 and TRBJ1-1; 8 nucleotides agree with TRBD1. CDR3 length: 16 amino acids. The V gene end was trimmed by 5 bases and the J gene end by 0 bases; junction bases not matched to a gene: 8.

The sample holds many counts of this clonotype. The chain is built from TRBV4-3 and TRBJ2-5; 8 bases fit TRBD2. The trim removed 4 bases at V and 5 bases at J, leaving 9 bases unmatched. The CDR3 is 15 amino acids. Germline V gives CDR1 LGHNA, CDR2 YSLEER. Here the CDR3 reads CASSLTTGGRETQYF. In DNA form, the CDR3 reads TGCGCCAGCAGCCTAACCACGGGGGGGCGTGAGACCCAGTACTTC.

V gene TRBV5-4 combines with J gene TRBJ2-1, with TRBD2 matching 9 bases. The CDR3 is 15 amino acids. The J segment lost 8 bases and the V segment lost 5 bases, leaving 11 bases of the junction unmatched. CDR1 and CDR2 from the germline V gene are SGHNT and YYREEE (reference sequence). The CDR3 protein is CASSILSAGGHEQFF. CDR3 nucleotides: TGTGCCAGCAGTATCCTCTCAGCGGGGGGTCATGAGCAGTTCTTC. Full variable domain (outside the CDR3, taken from reference TRBV5-4 and TRBJ2-1): ETGVTQSPTHLIKTRGQQVTLRCSSQSGHNTVSWYQQALGQGPQFIFQYYREEENGRGNFPPRFSGLQFPNYSSELNVNALELDDSALYLCASSILSAGGHEQFFGPGTRLTVL.

The chain's CDR3 is CASSQVERGWTEAFF. CDR3 DNA: TGTGCCAGCAGCCAGGTCGAAAGGGGTTGGACTGAAGCTTTCTTT. The chain combines TRBV4-2 with TRBJ1-1, with D tentatively TRBD1 (5 bases). This CDR3 region has 15 residues. The germline CDR1 and CDR2 sequences are LGHNA and YNFKEQ. Trimming pared 3 bases from V and 5 bases from J, leaving 16 bases between.

The chain joins TRBV2 to TRBJ1-1; maybe TRBD1 (6 bases). V shed 7 bases and J shed 8 bases, with 20 bases lying between them. CDR3 length equals 14 residues. CDR1 and CDR2 (germline): SNHLY, FYNNEI. CDR3 in DNA: TGTGCCAGCAAAGGGGGATGGGGTGGAAGGGAAGCTTTCTTT. Encoded protein: CASKGGWGGREAFF.

Remarks on this clonotype: An end of the junction does not agree with germline; a read error may underlie this. The gene calls are TRBV3-1 and TRBJ2-4, with D perhaps TRBD1 or TRBD2 (6 bases each). The CDR3 extends over 14 amino acids. Germline V gives CDR1 LGHDT, CDR2 YNNKEL (reference sequence). The CDR3 reads CACSRFPDGGTQYF. The CDR3 region has the DNA TGTGCCTGCAGCCGTTTCCCGGACGGGGGCACCCAGTACTTC.

For this clonotype: A much larger clone lies a single base off, so this may be a read error. V usage is TRBV28 and J usage is TRBJ2-7; either TRBD1 or TRBD2 may fit D (5 bases each). Per germline, CDR1 MDHEN and CDR2 SYDVKM. Deletions cut 7 bases from V and 0 bases from J, with 13 bases between. This CDR3 contains 14 residues. The CDR3 DNA follows: TGTGCCAGCATGAGGGGCGGAAACTCCTACGAGCAGTACTTC. This encodes CASMRGGNSYEQYF.

This clonotype appeared many times. V usage is TRBV7-9 and J usage is TRBJ1-1; no reliable D call. The length of the CDR3 is 14 residues. Deletions cut 3 bases from V and 5 bases from J, with 13 bases between. CDR1 SEHNR and CDR2 FQNEAQ come from the germline V gene (reference sequence). As DNA, the CDR3 is TGTGCCAGCAGCTTTGACCCACGAAGTACTGAAGCTTTCTTT. It codes for CASSFDPRSTEAFF.

This clonotype turned up a few times. The chain couples TRBV18 to TRBJ2-2, with a tentative D call TRBD1 (6 bases). The CDR3 loop spans 16 amino acids. The ends were cut back, 4 bases at V and 6 bases at J, with 18 bases in the middle. Germline values: CDR1 KGHSH, CDR2 LQKENI. CDR3 sequence reads: CASSRTPGQGSGELFF. The DNA for the CDR3 is TGTGCCAGCTCACGTACTCCGGGACAAGGGTCCGGGGAGCTGTTTTTT.

This clonotype was recorded at least ten times. The chain joins TRBV6-5 to TRBJ1-5; the match to TRBD1 covers 8 bases. The germline V gene has CDR1 MNHEY and CDR2 SVGAGI. The CDR3 runs to 14 residues. V gave up 7 bases and J gave up 6 bases; unmatched junction bases: 8. DNA of the CDR3: TGTGCCAGCACCCCCGGACAGGGAAGTCAGCCCCAGCATTTT. Translation gives CASTPGQGSQPQHF.

Concerning this clonotype itself: A much larger clone lies a single base off, so this may be a read error. The chain recombines TRBV20-1 with TRBJ2-5; D might be TRBD2 (6 bases). The germline V and J ends were trimmed by 7 bases and 0 bases, with 12 bases remaining between them. The CDR3 extends over 13 amino acids. Germline values: CDR1 DFQATT, CDR2 SNEGSKA (reference sequence). The CDR3 sequence is CSVLERDQETQYF. Here the CDR3 DNA reads TGCAGTGTCCTCGAGCGGGACCAAGAGACCCAGTACTTC.

Note on this clonotype: This could be a read error, since a much larger clone is one nucleotide away. This chain links TRBV20-1 with TRBJ1-5; D possibly corresponds to TRBD1 (5 bases). V dropped 5 bases and J dropped 9 bases, with 26 bases sitting between them. Germline CDR1 reads DFQATT; CDR2 reads SNEGSKA (reference sequence). The CDR3 runs 16 residues. This CDR3 is CSAPPGRAGRSRPQHF. The CDR3, as DNA: TGCAGTGCTCCCCCGGGGCGGGCAGGTCGCAGTCGGCCCCAGCATTTT.

Concerning this clonotype itself: Since a much larger clone is just one base distant, this may be a read error. The J gene is TRBJ2-4, the V gene TRBV3-1; D possibly corresponds to TRBD1 (6 bases). Near its end, the DNA agrees better with TRBJ2-7, so the J call may be wrong. The CDR3 is 13 amino acids. Germline lookup yields CDR1 LGHDT and CDR2 YNNKEL (reference sequence). This chain's CDR3 is CASSLNRVYEQYF. CDR3 bases: TGTGCCAGCAGCTTAAACAGGGTCTACGAGCAGTACTTC.

V and J are TRBV4-1 and TRBJ2-5, with D unclear. The CDR3 spans 14 residues. The V gene lost 4 bases and the J gene lost 2 bases, with 11 bases spanning the gap. CDR1 MGHRA and CDR2 YSYEKL come from the germline V gene. DNA for the CDR3: TGCGCCAGCAGCCCCGCTGTGAATCAAGAGACCCAGTACTTC. The encoded protein is CASSPAVNQETQYF.

The sample holds many counts of this clonotype. This chain connects TRBV6-1 to TRBJ1-6; possible D gene TRBD1, 5 bases. This CDR3 region has 14 residues. V was shortened by 7 bases and J by 7 bases, with 14 bases between the two germline ends. CDR1 and CDR2 from the germline V gene are MNHNS and SASEGT. This CDR3 is CASTLGQLNSPLHF. Written as DNA, the CDR3 is TGTGCCAGCACCTTGGGGCAGCTAAATTCACCCCTCCACTTT.

Points on this clonotype: A much larger clone lies a single base off, so this may be a read error. This chain links TRBV20-1 with TRBJ2-7; TRBD1 agrees at 9 bases. The ends lost 1 base at V and 5 bases at J; junction bases unmatched: 15. The germline gives CDR1 DFQATT, CDR2 SNEGSKA (reference sequence). The CDR3 covers 17 residues. The CDR3 region has the DNA TGCAGTGCTAGAGTGGGCACAGGGGGCCCTAGATGGGACGAGCAGTACTTC. It encodes CSARVGTGGPRWDEQYF.

This clonotype was picked up a small number of times. The chain joins TRBV7-9 to TRBJ1-1, with D perhaps TRBD1 (5 bases). The CDR3 totals 16 residues. Germline CDR1 and CDR2: SEHNR and FQNEAQ (reference sequence). The ends were cut back, 5 bases at V and 0 bases at J, with 16 bases in the middle. The CDR3 nucleotides read TGTGCCAGCAGCAATCTAGGGGCAGGGTTGAACACTGAAGCTTTCTTT. Its translation is CASSNLGAGLNTEAFF.

The V call is TRBV6-2 or TRBV6-3, the J call TRBJ1-2; D may be TRBD1 (6 bases). CDR1 and CDR2 (germline): MNHEY, SVGEGT. This CDR3 contains 13 residues. V dropped 6 bases and J dropped 10 bases, with 18 bases sitting between them. The CDR3 bases are TGTGCCAGCAGGCGGGACACGAGGGGTGACTACACCTTC. Translating it yields CASRRDTRGDYTF.

Comments on this clonotype: As the CDR3 is not closed by the conserved phenylalanine or tryptophan, this likely results from a read error. The DNA is left out, because the CDR3 cannot be placed on it with certainty; the CDR3 is given as TCRdb lists it. This rearrangement joins TRBV6-6 to TRBJ2-5; TRBD2, the table's D call, was not compared with the DNA. Germline V lookup: CDR1 MNHNY, CDR2 SVGAGI (reference sequence). The CDR3 is 17 amino acids long, termini counted. The CDR3 region is CASSSLGAGPAKNIQYC.

Only a few counts were recorded for this clonotype. This may be a read error, as it is one base from a much larger clone. The chain couples TRBV6-6 to TRBJ2-7, with a possible D match to TRBD1 (6 bases). The CDR3 runs 14 residues. The germline CDR1 and CDR2 sequences are MNHNY and SVGAGI (reference sequence). V gave up 6 bases and J gave up 4 bases, with 16 bases separating them. In DNA form, the CDR3 reads TGTGCCAGCAGGAGGGCAGGGGTAGGGTACGAGCAGTACTTC. Its protein is CASRRAGVGYEQYF.

The sample holds many counts of this clonotype. This chain uses TRBV29-1 with TRBJ1-2; D possibly corresponds to TRBD1 (5 bases). V lost 7 bases to trimming and J lost 6 bases, with 12 bases between them. The germline V gene has CDR1 SQVTM and CDR2 ANQGSEA. The CDR3 spans 11 residues. In DNA, the CDR3 is TGCAGCGACTCACAGGTTAATGGCTACACCTTC. Its protein product is CSDSQVNGYTF.

In its sample, this clonotype was seen many times. The chain has TRBV7-3 and TRBJ2-5; no clear D gene. The CDR3 has 16 residues. Per the germline V gene, CDR1 is SGHTA and CDR2 is FQGTGA. The ends were cut back, 3 bases at V and 2 bases at J, with 16 bases in the middle. For the CDR3, the DNA is TGTGCCAGCAGCTTGGGTCCTTCCCGCGGACAAGAGACCCAGTACTTC. Translated, it gives CASSLGPSRGQETQYF.

In this sample, this clonotype turned up a few times. This chain connects TRBV6-6 to TRBJ1-4; 8 bases map to TRBD1. This CDR3 has 16 residues. Per germline, CDR1 MNHNY and CDR2 SVGAGI (reference sequence). The trim removed 3 bases at V and 5 bases at J, leaving 8 bases unmatched. This chain's CDR3 is CASSYPTGGLNEKLFF. Here the CDR3 DNA reads TGTGCCAGCAGTTATCCCACAGGGGGACTAAATGAAAAACTGTTTTTT.

V and J are TRBV4-1 and TRBJ1-4; D gene unclear. CDR3 size: 16 residues. Per germline, CDR1 MGHRA and CDR2 YSYEKL. The germline V and J ends were trimmed by 1 base and 0 bases, with 9 bases remaining between them. The CDR3 loop reads CASSQGSLATNEKLFF. The CDR3 bases are TGCGCCAGCAGCCAAGGTTCCCTTGCAACTAATGAAAAACTGTTTTTT.